This T cell receptor beta chain comes out of a study of memory CD4+ T cells and cytomegalovirus serostatus. This clone was counted a single time. Sequenced by immunoSEQ multiplex PCR; TCRdb stores in-frame clones only, minus some. The sample carries tens of thousands of clones, roughly 79% recorded once. Germline CDR1 and CDR2: KGHSH and LQKENI. The CDR3 totals 13 residues. V gave up 2 bases and J gave up 12 bases, with 17 bases separating them. Single viable CD3+CD4+CD8-CD45RO+ cells were sorted as the memory CD4+ T cells. After thawing, CD4+ T cells were positively selected. This TCR came from an adult in good health and CMV-seronegative. The J gene is TRBJ2-7, the V gene TRBV18, with D perhaps matching TRBD1 or TRBD2 (6 bases each). The sequencing input was memory CD4+ T cells from blood. The CDR3 region is CASSPMKGGSPYF. CDR3 in DNA: TGTGCCAGCTCACCAATGAAGGGGGGCTCCCCGTACTTC.